What follows are 32 T cell receptor beta chains derived from one specimen sequenced in a study of regulatory T cells in long-lasting Graves disease. TCRdb fed the reads into MiXCR, producing one record per CDR3 protein. The data hold approximately 2,000 distinct CDR3 sequences, with roughly 53% observed a single time. TCR sequences were obtained from RNA taken from PBMCs. Source: peripheral blood mononuclear cells (PBMCs), taken with antithyroid drug treatment, in newly diagnosed or persistent Graves disease (not recorded which). The receptors here all came from a human donor with Graves disease.

By its share, this clonotype is large. The V gene is TRBV9, the J gene TRBJ1-6; D is undetermined. The CDR3 loop spans 12 amino acids. Trimming pared 3 bases from V and 7 bases from J, leaving 5 bases between. Germline loops: CDR1 SGDLS, CDR2 YYNGEE. The CDR3 nucleotides read TGTGCCAGCAGCGGCTCGAATTCACCCCTCCACTTT. Its protein product is CASSGSNSPLHF.

The chain links TRBV20-1 to TRBJ2-7, with TRBD1 matching over 7 bases. The V gene end was trimmed by 6 bases and the J gene end by 6 bases; junction bases not matched to a gene: 11. CDR1 is DFQATT, CDR2 SNEGSKA, per germline (reference sequence). The CDR3 sequence is 13 residues long. The DNA for the CDR3 is TGCAGTGCCCCCGGGGTAGGGGGCGTCGAGCAGTACTTC. Its translation: CSAPGVGGVEQYF.

The rearrangement joins TRBV14 to TRBJ2-7; a possible D gene is TRBD2 (5 bases). Trimming took off 1 base at V and 0 bases at J, with 13 bases between the two ends. This CDR3 is built from 16 residues. Germline assignment: CDR1 SGHDN and CDR2 FVKESK. The CDR3: CASSQVSGRSSYEQYF. The CDR3 coding sequence is TGTGCCAGCAGCCAAGTCAGTGGGAGAAGCTCCTACGAGCAGTACTTC.

The V call is TRBV4-1, the J call TRBJ2-3, with D tentatively TRBD1 (6 bases). Trimming stripped 4 bases from V and 0 bases from J, with 17 bases between. This CDR3 is 17 amino acids long. The germline CDR1 and CDR2 sequences are MGHRA and YSYEKL. The CDR3 region is CASSLVTTDRSTDTQYF. The CDR3 DNA follows: TGCGCCAGCAGCCTGGTCACCACGGACAGAAGCACAGATACGCAGTATTTT.

The chain uses TRBV6-6 and TRBJ2-2; D uncertain. V was cut by 7 bases and J by 4 bases, with 13 bases left in between. The CDR3 is 14 amino acids. Germline CDR1 is MNHNY and CDR2 is SVGAGI (reference sequence). The CDR3 nucleotides are TGTGCCAGCAAAGCAACCCCCAGCACCGGGGAGCTGTTTTTT. This encodes CASKATPSTGELFF.

The rearrangement joins TRBV3-1 to TRBJ1-6; TRBD1 matches at 8 bases. Germline CDR1 is LGHDT and CDR2 is YNNKEL (reference sequence). V gave up 0 bases and J gave up 10 bases; unmatched junction bases: 5. The CDR3 spans 15 residues. The CDR3: CASSQEGTGPSPLHF. Here the CDR3 DNA reads TGTGCCAGCAGCCAAGAAGGGACAGGACCCTCACCCCTCCACTTT. Full variable domain (missing parts from reference TRBV3-1 and TRBJ1-6): DTAVSQTPKYLVTQMGNDKSIKCEQNLGHDTMYWYKQDSKKFLKIMFSYNNKELIINETVPNRFSPKSPDKAHLNLHINSLELGDSAVYFCASSQEGTGPSPLHFGNGTRLTVT.

The V and J genes are TRBV7-3 and TRBJ2-1; a weak D match, TRBD2 (6 bases). This CDR3 has 17 amino acids. Germline V gene sequence: CDR1 SGHTA, CDR2 FQGTGA. Trimming took off 1 base at V and 0 bases at J, with 13 bases between the two ends. CDR3 sequence reads: CASSLIGGVLSYNEQFF. The DNA for the CDR3 is TGTGCCAGCAGCTTAATAGGCGGGGTACTCTCCTACAATGAGCAGTTCTTC.

Only a few counts were recorded for this clonotype. The rearrangement uses TRBV5-1 and TRBJ2-5, with 9 positions matching TRBD2. J was trimmed by 2 bases and V by 4 bases; bases with no gene match: 3. This CDR3 is 14 amino acids long. Germline CDR1 reads SGHRS; CDR2 reads YFSETQ. CDR3 in amino acids: CASSGAGGQETQYF. The CDR3 DNA is TGCGCCAGCAGCGGAGCGGGGGGACAAGAGACCCAGTACTTC.

The J gene is TRBJ2-3, the V gene TRBV28, with 9 nucleotides matching TRBD2. Trimming cost V 4 bases and J 2 bases; bases outside gene matches: 4. CDR3 size: 15 residues. CDR1 is MDHEN, CDR2 SYDVKM, per germline. The CDR3 DNA sequence: TGTGCCAGCAGTTCTCGGACTAGCGACACAGATACGCAGTATTTT. It codes for CASSSRTSDTDTQYF.

This clonotype was seen a few times. The V and J genes are TRBV7-3 and TRBJ2-2, with 10 bases fitting TRBD2. V shed 1 base, J shed 6 bases, and the junction held 5 bases outside the gene matches. CDR3 size: 16 residues. CDR1 SGHTA and CDR2 FQGTGA come from the germline V gene. CDR3: CASSLSPSGGPGELFF. DNA for the CDR3: TGTGCCAGCAGCTTAAGTCCTAGCGGGGGACCCGGGGAGCTGTTTTTT.

This chain connects TRBV30 to TRBJ2-5; D is unresolved. Germline CDR1 is GTSNPN and CDR2 is SVGIG (reference sequence). This CDR3 is 11 amino acids long. The V end lost 5 bases, the J end lost 0 bases, and 4 bases lay between the germline ends. The CDR3 loop is CAWSNQETQYF. In nucleotides, the CDR3 is TGTGCCTGGTCGAACCAAGAGACCCAGTACTTC. Filled out from reference TRBV30 and TRBJ2-5, the complete variable domain reads SQTIHQWPATLVQPVGSPLSLECTVEGTSNPNLYWYRQAAGRGLQLLFYSVGIGQISSEVPQNLSASRPQDRQFILSSKKLLLSDSGFYLCAWSNQETQYFGPGTRLLVL.

The V call is TRBV5-4, the J call TRBJ1-2; no reliable D call. This CDR3 has 15 residues. The ends were cut back, 5 bases at V and 3 bases at J, with 17 bases in the middle. The germline CDR1 and CDR2 sequences are SGHNT and YYREEE (reference sequence). The CDR3 loop is CASSLILNTYYGYTF. DNA of the CDR3: TGTGCCAGCAGTCTAATACTAAACACCTACTATGGCTACACCTTC.

V usage is TRBV27 and J usage is TRBJ1-1, with D maybe TRBD1 (6 bases). The germline V gene has CDR1 MNHEY and CDR2 SMNVEV (reference sequence). The CDR3 covers 14 residues. The germline V and J ends were trimmed by 6 bases and 3 bases, with 14 bases remaining between them. The CDR3 DNA sequence: TGTGCCAGCAGCTCTTATAACAGGGACACTGAAGCTTTCTTT. Amino acids: CASSSYNRDTEAFF.

This clonotype has more than one count but fewer than ten. This chain links TRBV30 with TRBJ2-7; D might be TRBD2 (6 bases). This CDR3 comprises 14 residues. Trimming took off 2 bases at V and 3 bases at J, with 14 bases between the two ends. The V gene's germline CDR1 is GTSNPN and CDR2 SVGIG (reference sequence). The CDR3 here is CAWSRVGGSYEQYF. CDR3 nucleotides: TGTGCCTGGAGTAGAGTCGGGGGAAGCTACGAGCAGTACTTC. The full variable domain, rest sourced from reference TRBV30 and TRBJ2-7, is SQTIHQWPATLVQPVGSPLSLECTVEGTSNPNLYWYRQAAGRGLQLLFYSVGIGQISSEVPQNLSASRPQDRQFILSSKKLLLSDSGFYLCAWSRVGGSYEQYFGPGTRLTVT.

The chain joins TRBV5-4 to TRBJ2-2; 11 bases align to TRBD2. Looked up from germline, CDR1 is SGHNT and CDR2 is YYREEE (reference sequence). V lost 4 bases and J lost 4; bases outside the gene matches: 9. The CDR3 loop spans 17 amino acids. CDR3 in amino acids: CASSPLPSGGRTGELFF. In nucleotides, the CDR3 is TGTGCCAGCAGCCCTCTCCCTAGCGGGGGGCGCACCGGGGAGCTGTTTTTT.

CDR3 loop: CASTRRHGYTF. The CDR3 bases are TGTGCCAGCACCCGCAGACATGGCTACACCTTC. The chain joins TRBV7-3 to TRBJ1-2; no clear D gene. Germline V CDR1 and CDR2: SGHTA, FQGTGA. This CDR3 region has 11 residues. The germline V and J ends were trimmed by 7 bases and 6 bases, with 9 bases remaining between them.

J is TRBJ2-3 and V is TRBV19; D remains unclear. The germline V gene has CDR1 LNHDA and CDR2 SQIVND (reference sequence). With 6 bases removed from V and 5 bases from J, the gap between germline ends came to 18 bases. CDR3 length equals 15 residues. The CDR3 sequence: CASSDPRVHKDTQYF. The CDR3 DNA follows: TGTGCCAGTAGCGACCCTAGGGTTCATAAAGATACGCAGTATTTT.

The rearrangement links TRBV4-3 to TRBJ1-2, with D uncertain. CDR3 length: 11 amino acids. Germline V gene sequence: CDR1 LGHNA, CDR2 YSLEER. With 5 bases removed from V and 5 bases from J, the gap between germline ends came to 6 bases. The CDR3 DNA reads as TGCGCCAGCAGCGGGCGGTATGGCTACACCTTC. This gives the protein CASSGRYGYTF.

The chain carries TRBV27 and TRBJ2-3; perhaps TRBD2 as D (5 bases). This CDR3 has 15 residues. Trimming pared 6 bases from V and 2 bases from J, leaving 15 bases between. Germline values: CDR1 MNHEY, CDR2 SMNVEV (reference sequence). The CDR3 nucleotides are TGTGCCAGCAGCTTAGCGAGACGACTCACAGATACGCAGTATTTT. Translation: CASSLARRLTDTQYF.

The chain joins TRBV7-8 to TRBJ2-7; 8 positions agree with TRBD1. The CDR3 contains 15 residues. The V gene's germline CDR1 is SGHVS and CDR2 FQNEAQ. With V trimmed by 6 bases and J by 1 base, 8 bases remained unmatched. The CDR3 DNA reads as TGTGCCAGCAGTTTCTCCGACAGGGGATCCTACGAGCAGTACTTC. Amino acid sequence: CASSFSDRGSYEQYF.

The chain links TRBV29-1 to TRBJ2-3; TRBD1 matches 7 bases. J gave up 2 bases and V 2 bases, and 1 base lay outside the gene matches. The germline gives CDR1 SQVTM, CDR2 ANQGSEA. CDR3 length: 13 amino acids. CDR3 amino acids: CSVEQGDTDTQYF. DNA of the CDR3: TGCAGCGTTGAACAGGGGGACACAGATACGCAGTATTTT.

The table lists this clonotype with a count of one. The chain links TRBV28 to TRBJ2-1, with 8 bases aligning to TRBD2. This CDR3 region has 14 residues. After removal of 7 bases from V and 7 bases from J, the junction contained 9 bases not matched to a gene. The germline V gene has CDR1 MDHEN and CDR2 SYDVKM. CDR3 coding DNA: TGTGCCAGCACCCCGGGGGGGCCGGGGAATGAGCAGTTCTTC. This encodes CASTPGGPGNEQFF.

In this sample, this clonotype turned up once. The rearrangement links TRBV28 to TRBJ1-1; 9 bases fit TRBD1. The junction had 3 bases not matched to a gene; V was cut back by 3 bases and J by 4 bases. The CDR3 extends over 14 amino acids. Looked up from germline, CDR1 is MDHEN and CDR2 is SYDVKM. CDR3 region: CASSFRTGATEAFF. In DNA, the CDR3 is TGTGCCAGCAGTTTTCGGACAGGGGCCACTGAAGCTTTCTTT.

The chain carries TRBV20-1 and TRBJ2-1; D remains unclear. Germline CDR1 DFQATT, CDR2 SNEGSKA (reference sequence). CDR3 size: 12 residues. Deletions cut 5 bases from V and 8 bases from J, with 13 bases between. The CDR3 bases are TGCAGTGCTGCTGTTGGCAGGCATGAGCAGTTCTTC. Its protein is CSAAVGRHEQFF.

The rearrangement joins TRBV29-1 to TRBJ1-2; no firm D call. This CDR3 has 14 amino acids. From germline, CDR1 is SQVTM and CDR2 ANQGSEA. V gave up 5 bases and J gave up 7 bases, with 20 bases separating them. Here the CDR3 reads CSVLRLQYSSGYTF. The CDR3 DNA sequence: TGCAGCGTTTTACGGTTACAGTATAGCTCTGGCTACACCTTC.

This clonotype was found a few times. V and J are TRBV12-3 or TRBV12-4 and TRBJ2-4, with TRBD2 matching 14 bases. The CDR3 extends over 17 amino acids. Germline trimming cut 5 bases from V and 6 bases from J; bases unmatched to any gene: 9. CDR3 bases: TGTGCCAGCAGTCGTGGACTAGCGGGGGGTGTTCGAAACATTCAGTACTTC. The encoded protein is CASSRGLAGGVRNIQYF.

This clonotype was picked up a small number of times. The V and J genes are TRBV3-1 and TRBJ2-2; either TRBD1 or TRBD2 may fit D (5 bases each). This CDR3 is built from 14 residues. The germline V gene has CDR1 LGHDT and CDR2 YNNKEL (reference sequence). V was shortened by 5 bases and J by 6 bases, with 13 bases between the two germline ends. In nucleotides, the CDR3 is TGTGCCAGCAGCTGGGGACGGAGCGCCGGGGAGCTGTTTTTT. Protein: CASSWGRSAGELFF.

The J gene is TRBJ2-3, the V gene TRBV3-1, with D perhaps TRBD2 (6 bases). CDR1 is LGHDT, CDR2 YNNKEL, per germline (reference sequence). Deletions cut 2 bases from V and 3 bases from J, with 9 bases between. CDR3 length: 14 amino acids. CDR3 in DNA: TGTGCCAGCAGCCAATTCCTAGCGACAGATACGCAGTATTTT. Amino acids: CASSQFLATDTQYF.

This chain connects TRBV12-3 or TRBV12-4 to TRBJ2-7; D unresolved. The CDR3 is 13 amino acids. Trimming left V 8 bases short and J 3 bases short, with 14 bases between. The CDR3 bases are TGTGCCAGCTCTCAGTCCGGTATCTACGAGCAGTACTTC. Encoded protein: CASSQSGIYEQYF.

J is TRBJ2-3 and V is TRBV5-1; D not resolved. The V end was cut by 0 bases, the J end by 5 bases, with 7 bases between. The CDR3 has 13 amino acids. Germline CDR1 reads SGHRS; CDR2 reads YFSETQ. CDR3 in DNA: TGCGCCAGCAGCTTGGAGCCCCAAGATACGCAGTATTTT. It encodes CASSLEPQDTQYF.

The chain carries TRBV2 and TRBJ1-2, with TRBD1 matching 7 bases. The CDR3 extends over 12 amino acids. The junction had 6 bases not matched to a gene; V was cut back by 7 bases and J by 7 bases. Germline loops: CDR1 SNHLY, CDR2 FYNNEI. The CDR3 region has the DNA TGTGCCAGCACAGGGGGTTCGGGTGGCTACACCTTC. Its translation: CASTGGSGGYTF.

This chain connects TRBV9 to TRBJ1-2, with 7 bases that match TRBD1. Germline V gene sequence: CDR1 SGDLS, CDR2 YYNGEE. V shed 4 bases, J shed 0 bases, and the junction held 9 bases outside the gene matches. There are 16 residues in the CDR3. The CDR3 DNA follows: TGTGCCAGCAGCCCCTTAGGGGGCAGAACTAACTATGGCTACACCTTC. Translating it yields CASSPLGGRTNYGYTF.